This TCR beta chain was captured in a study of blood T cell repertoires in COVID-19. Sequenced by immunoSEQ multiplex PCR; TCRdb stores in-frame clones only, minus some. The sample consists of 200,000 to 250,000 clones, roughly 84% of them appearing once. Trimming removed 8 bases at V and 7 bases at J, with 9 bases between. The germline gives CDR1 ENHRY, CDR2 SYGVKD. The length of the CDR3 is 12 residues. The chain links TRBV10-3 to TRBJ1-6; a possible D gene is TRBD1 (6 bases). Specimen: peripheral blood. The clonotype comes from a human donor in a cohort sampled during active COVID-19. The DNA of the CDR3 is TGTGCCATCTCCACAGGGAATTCACCCCTCCACTTT. Residues: CAISTGNSPLHF.